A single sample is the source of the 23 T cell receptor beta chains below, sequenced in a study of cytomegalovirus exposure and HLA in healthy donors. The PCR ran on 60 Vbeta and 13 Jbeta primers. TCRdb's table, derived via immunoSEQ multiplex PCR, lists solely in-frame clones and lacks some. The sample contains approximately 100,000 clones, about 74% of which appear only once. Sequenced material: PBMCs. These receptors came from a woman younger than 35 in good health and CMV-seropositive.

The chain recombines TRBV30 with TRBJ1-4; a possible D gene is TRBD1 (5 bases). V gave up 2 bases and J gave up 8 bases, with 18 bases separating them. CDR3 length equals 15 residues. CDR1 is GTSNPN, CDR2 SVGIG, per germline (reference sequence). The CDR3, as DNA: TGTGCCTGGAGTCCCCAGGGTTCGCTAGGGGAAAAACTGTTTTTT. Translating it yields CAWSPQGSLGEKLFF.

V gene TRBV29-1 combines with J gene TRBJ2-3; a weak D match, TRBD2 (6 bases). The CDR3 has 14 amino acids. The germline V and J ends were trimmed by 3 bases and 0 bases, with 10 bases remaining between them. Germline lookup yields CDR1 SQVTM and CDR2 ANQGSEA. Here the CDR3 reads CSVEPGLSTDTQYF. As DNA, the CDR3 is TGCAGCGTTGAGCCGGGACTTAGCACAGATACGCAGTATTTT.

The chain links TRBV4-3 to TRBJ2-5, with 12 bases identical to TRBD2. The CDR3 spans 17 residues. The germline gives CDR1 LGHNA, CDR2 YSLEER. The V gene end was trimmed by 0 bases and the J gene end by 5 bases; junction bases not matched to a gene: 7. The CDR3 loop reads CASSQEASGRGGETQYF. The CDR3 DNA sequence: TGCGCCAGCAGCCAAGAGGCTAGCGGGAGGGGCGGGGAGACCCAGTACTTC.

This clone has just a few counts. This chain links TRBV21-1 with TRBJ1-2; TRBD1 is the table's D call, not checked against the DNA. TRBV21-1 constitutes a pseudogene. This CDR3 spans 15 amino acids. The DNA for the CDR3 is TGTGCCAGCACCAAAGGAGTTGACAGTAACTATGGCTACACCTTC. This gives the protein CASTKGVDSNYGYTF.

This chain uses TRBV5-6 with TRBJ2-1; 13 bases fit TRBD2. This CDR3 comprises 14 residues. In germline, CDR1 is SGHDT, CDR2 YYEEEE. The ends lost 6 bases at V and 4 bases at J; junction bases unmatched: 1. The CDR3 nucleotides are TGTGCCAGCACGGGACTAGCGGGGTACAATGAGCAGTTCTTC. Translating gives CASTGLAGYNEQFF.

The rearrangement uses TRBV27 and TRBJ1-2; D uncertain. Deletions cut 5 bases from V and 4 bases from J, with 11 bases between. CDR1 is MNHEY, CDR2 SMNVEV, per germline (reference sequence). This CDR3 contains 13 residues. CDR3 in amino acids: CASSPSGGYGYTF. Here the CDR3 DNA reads TGTGCCAGCAGTCCGTCCGGTGGCTATGGCTACACCTTC.

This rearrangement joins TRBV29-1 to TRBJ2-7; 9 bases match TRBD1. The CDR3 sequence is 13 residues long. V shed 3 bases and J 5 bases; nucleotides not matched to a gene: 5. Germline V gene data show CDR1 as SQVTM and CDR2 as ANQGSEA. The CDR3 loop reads CSVDGQGNNEQYF. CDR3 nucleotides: TGCAGCGTTGATGGACAGGGGAACAACGAGCAGTACTTC.

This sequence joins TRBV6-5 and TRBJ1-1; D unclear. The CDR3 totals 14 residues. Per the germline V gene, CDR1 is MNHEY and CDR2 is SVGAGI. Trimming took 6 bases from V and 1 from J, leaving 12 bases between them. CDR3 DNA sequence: TGTGCCAGCAGGGCCGACGCAGGGAACACTGAAGCTTTCTTT. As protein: CASRADAGNTEAFF.

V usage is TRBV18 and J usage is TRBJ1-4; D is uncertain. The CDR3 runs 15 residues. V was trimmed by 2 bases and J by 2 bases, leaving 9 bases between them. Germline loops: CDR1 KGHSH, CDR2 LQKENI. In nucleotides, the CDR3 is TGTGCCAGCTCACCAGAACATTGGACTAATGAAAAACTGTTTTTT. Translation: CASSPEHWTNEKLFF.

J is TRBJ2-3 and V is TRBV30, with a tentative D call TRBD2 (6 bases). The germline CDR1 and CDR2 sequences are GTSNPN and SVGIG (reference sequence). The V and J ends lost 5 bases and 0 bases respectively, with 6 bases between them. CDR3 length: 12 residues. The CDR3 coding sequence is TGTGCCTGGGGGGGGAGCACAGATACGCAGTATTTT. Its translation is CAWGGSTDTQYF.

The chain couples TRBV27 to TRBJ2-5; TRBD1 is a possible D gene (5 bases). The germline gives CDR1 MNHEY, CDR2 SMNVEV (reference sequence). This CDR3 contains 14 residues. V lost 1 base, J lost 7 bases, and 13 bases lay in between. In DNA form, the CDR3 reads TGTGCCAGCAGTTTATATCCAGGGCGAGGGACCCAGTACTTC. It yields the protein CASSLYPGRGTQYF.

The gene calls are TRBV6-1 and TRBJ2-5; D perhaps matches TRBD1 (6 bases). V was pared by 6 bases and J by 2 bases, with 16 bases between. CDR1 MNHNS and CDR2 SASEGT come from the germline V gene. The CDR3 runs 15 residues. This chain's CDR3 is CASRLAGAWQETQYF. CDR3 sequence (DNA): TGTGCCAGCAGGTTAGCAGGGGCTTGGCAAGAGACCCAGTACTTC.

The CDR3 coding sequence is TGTGCCAGCAGCTTAGACAGGGGACATGAGCAGTTCTTC. It encodes CASSLDRGHEQFF. V and J are TRBV11-2 and TRBJ2-1, with a possible D match to TRBD1 (6 bases). V lost 0 bases to trimming and J lost 8 bases, with 8 bases between them. The CDR3 is made up of 13 amino acids. The germline CDR1 and CDR2 sequences are SGHAT and FQNNGV.

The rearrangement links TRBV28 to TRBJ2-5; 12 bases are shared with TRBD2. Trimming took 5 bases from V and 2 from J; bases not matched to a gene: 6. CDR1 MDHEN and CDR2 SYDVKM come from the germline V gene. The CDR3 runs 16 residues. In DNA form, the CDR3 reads TGTGCCAGCAGTCCAGGACTAGCGGGACCTCAAGAGACCCAGTACTTC. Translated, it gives CASSPGLAGPQETQYF. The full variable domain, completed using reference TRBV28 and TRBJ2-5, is DVKVTQSSRYLVKRTGEKVFLECVQDMDHENMFWYRQDPGLGLRLIYFSYDVKMKEKGDIPEGYSVSREKKERFSLILESASTNQTSMYLCASSPGLAGPQETQYFGPGTRLLVL.

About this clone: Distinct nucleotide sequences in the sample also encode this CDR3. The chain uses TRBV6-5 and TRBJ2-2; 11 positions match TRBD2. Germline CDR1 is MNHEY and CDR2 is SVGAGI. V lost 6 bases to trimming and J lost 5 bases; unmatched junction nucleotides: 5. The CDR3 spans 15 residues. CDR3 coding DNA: TGTGCCAGCAGCTACGGGACTAGCGGAACCGGGGAGCTGTTTTTT. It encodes CASSYGTSGTGELFF.

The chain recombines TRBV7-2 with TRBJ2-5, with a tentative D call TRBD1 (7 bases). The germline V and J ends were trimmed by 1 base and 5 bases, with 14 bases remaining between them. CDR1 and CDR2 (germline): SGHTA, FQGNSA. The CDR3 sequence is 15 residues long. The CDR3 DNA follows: TGTGCCAGCAGCTTAGGGGGCAGGGGGGAGGAGACCCAGTACTTC. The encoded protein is CASSLGGRGEETQYF.

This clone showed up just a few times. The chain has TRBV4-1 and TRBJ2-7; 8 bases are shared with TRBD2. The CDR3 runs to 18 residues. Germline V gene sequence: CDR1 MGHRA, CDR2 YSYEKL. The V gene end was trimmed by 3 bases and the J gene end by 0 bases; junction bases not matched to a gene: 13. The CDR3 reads CASSQTGGLGTLSYEQYF. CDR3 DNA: TGCGCCAGCAGCCAGACGGGGGGGCTAGGTACCCTCTCCTACGAGCAGTACTTC.

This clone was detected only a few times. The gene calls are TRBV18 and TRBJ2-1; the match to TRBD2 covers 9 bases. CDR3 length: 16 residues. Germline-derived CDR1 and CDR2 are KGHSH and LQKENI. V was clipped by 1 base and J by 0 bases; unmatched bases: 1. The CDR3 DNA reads TGTGCCAGCTCACCACGAGCGGGGGGCTCCTACAATGAGCAGTTCTTC. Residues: CASSPRAGGSYNEQFF.

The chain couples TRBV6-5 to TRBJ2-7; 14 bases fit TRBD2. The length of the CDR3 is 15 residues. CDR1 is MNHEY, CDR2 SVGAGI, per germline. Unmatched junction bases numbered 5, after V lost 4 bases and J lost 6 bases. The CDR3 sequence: CASSWGLAGACEQYF. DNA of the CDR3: TGTGCCAGCAGTTGGGGACTAGCGGGAGCCTGCGAGCAGTACTTC.

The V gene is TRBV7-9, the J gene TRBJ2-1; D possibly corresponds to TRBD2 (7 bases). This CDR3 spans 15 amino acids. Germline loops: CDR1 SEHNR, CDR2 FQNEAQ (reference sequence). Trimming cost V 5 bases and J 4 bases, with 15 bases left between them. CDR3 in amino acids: CASSPGGGGYNEQFF. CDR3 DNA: TGTGCCAGCAGCCCGGGAGGAGGGGGGTACAATGAGCAGTTCTTC.

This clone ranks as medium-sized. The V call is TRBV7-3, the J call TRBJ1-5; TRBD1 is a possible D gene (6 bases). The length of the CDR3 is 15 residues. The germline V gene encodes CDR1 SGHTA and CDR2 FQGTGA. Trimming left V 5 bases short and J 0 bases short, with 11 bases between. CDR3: CASSRDIYSNQPQHF. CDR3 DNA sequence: TGTGCCAGCAGCCGGGACATCTATAGCAATCAGCCCCAGCATTTT.

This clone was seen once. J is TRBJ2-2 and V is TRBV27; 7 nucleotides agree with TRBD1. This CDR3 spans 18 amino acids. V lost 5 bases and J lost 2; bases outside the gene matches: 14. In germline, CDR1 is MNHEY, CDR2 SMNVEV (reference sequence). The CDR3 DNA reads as TGTGCCAGCAGTCTCACACCATTTAGGACAGGAAACACCGGGGAGCTGTTTTTT. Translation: CASSLTPFRTGNTGELFF.

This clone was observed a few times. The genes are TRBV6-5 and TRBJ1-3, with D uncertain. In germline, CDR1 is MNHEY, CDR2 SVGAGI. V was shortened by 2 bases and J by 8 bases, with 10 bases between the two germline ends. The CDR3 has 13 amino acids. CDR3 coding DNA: TGTGCCAGCAGTTACGGTGGGAGCCACACCATATATTTT. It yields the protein CASSYGGSHTIYF.